This T cell receptor beta chain was observed in a study of beta chain features in type 1 diabetes (dated by TCRdb to between 2017 and 2018). With regard to the full study: Mean age, gender distribution, total cell number and subset yield did not differ between patients and healthy donors. Across all samples, fewer than 130 million sorted cells were examined, and cell number per subset correlated strongly with RNA yield. Whereas all 28 donors provided naive and central memory subsets, regulatory and stem cell-like memory subsets were isolated from just 8 patients and about 8 healthy donors. The study compared TCRB repertoires of sorted circulating CD4+ T cell subsets between recently diagnosed type 1 diabetes patients and matched healthy donors. Results the study describes overall, beyond this receptor: Because the HLA sub-analyses included only small numbers of individuals, any influence of HLA type on TCRB rearrangement was left unresolved. A moderate but significant shortening of TCRB CDR3 length was observed in type 1 diabetes patients in all four CD4+ subsets. At VDJ recombination sites, patients with type 1 diabetes made fewer insertions and deleted more nucleotides, a pattern implying thymic rearrangement abnormalities. Naive, central memory and regulatory TCRB repertoires appeared to be more alike among patients than among healthy donors. PCR might favor shorter templates, but patient and control samples were amplified and corrected together, so any skew would affect both groups equally. Because cDNA was sequenced instead of genomic DNA, highly expressing activated cells could be over-represented, though the groups showed no difference in activation or CD3 levels.

The CDR3 holds 13 amino acids from the cysteine to the phenylalanine. The DNA shown is the 39-base CDR3, in frame from base 1. The V end loses 0 bases and the J end loses 4 bases, and a stretch of 5 bases separates them. Reading the germline V gene gives CDR1 SGHTA and CDR2 FQGNSA. Turning to this clone: The antigen it binds to is not known. No base-level quality is on record; no much larger clone is a single base apart.

The High Capacity cDNA Reverse Transcription Kit was used to reverse transcribe all of the isolated RNA, meaning that expressed TCRB transcripts were what got sequenced. Naive, central memory and regulatory T cell samples underwent deep immunoSEQ sequencing, averaging about 3.57 million total reads per sample. Sorted cells were lysed in RLT buffer and RNA was extracted with DNase-treated RNeasy Micro or Mini kits, depending on cell number. Each cell subset was processed separately to prevent cross-contamination, with patient and healthy donor samples processed together. TCRB sequences were amplified from cDNA with the immunoSEQ multiplex PCR, producing 87-bp fragments spanning the CDR3 region. The amplicons were sequenced using the Illumina HiSeq platform. The published analysis was carried out like this. PCR bias was corrected computationally using synthetic template baselines, and reads within Hamming distance 2 were collapsed, with unmergeable singletons discarded. By aligning reads against IMGT, V, D and J genes, CDR3 length, and insertions or deletions at six rearrangement sites were assigned. Within each subset, clonotype counts were normalized to the number of sorted cells before true diversity and Gini coefficients were calculated with the tcR R package. Repertoire sharing was quantified using the overlap coefficient calculated on TCRB nucleotide sequences. As a proxy for the pre-selection repertoire, out-of-frame TCRB sequences from naive cells were analyzed. TCRdb retrieved this table from immuneACCESS and kept in-frame rearrangements only. Not all clones are present; in checked studies, unresolved V genes account for under half, and no reason is known for the remainder. V, J and clone size were drawn from that table, and D and trimming were deduced from the DNA. The sample table records a few hundred thousand clones; under 20% of these occur just once. The top ten clones comprise approximately 0.087% of the sample.

From each donor, a single peripheral blood sample of around 120 mL on average was drawn into heparinised tubes. Naive, central memory, regulatory and stem cell-like memory CD4+ T cells were sorted on a BD FACSAria II using a panel including CD45RO, CCR7, CD25, CD127, CD95 and CD27. Purity was above 95% for every sorted population. PBMCs were isolated right away by Lymphoprep density gradient centrifugation and were stained directly, without culture. So that batch effects would be minimized, each experiment stained and sorted samples in pairs, pairing one healthy donor with one patient. This clonotype was obtained from a man aged 25 to 40 with type 1 diabetes. Recombination connected TRBV7-2 to TRBJ2-3, with no confident D gene call. The sample taken for sequencing was naive CD4+ T cells from blood. The cell subset or site label here, explained by the study, means: true naive CD4+ T cells. The CDR3 reads as follows: CASSLAESDTQYF. In nucleotides, the sequence is TGTGCCAGCAGCTTAGCTGAGTCAGATACGCAGTATTTT.